The 22 T cell receptor beta chains below come from one sample, sequenced in a study of cytomegalovirus exposure and HLA in healthy donors. PCR amplification relied on 60 Vbeta primers (plus 13 Jbeta primers). Libraries were prepared by immunoSEQ multiplex PCR; TCRdb keeps only in-frame clonotypes and omits some of them. The sample has 110,000 to 150,000 clones; approximately 68% are singletons. The specimen was PBMCs. Receptor source: a middle-aged man in good health and CMV-seronegative.

The chain combines TRBV2 with TRBJ2-7; TRBD1 is a possible D gene (6 bases). The CDR3 consists of 15 residues. Germline V lookup: CDR1 SNHLY, CDR2 FYNNEI. V lost 6 bases to trimming and J lost 3 bases, with 18 bases between them. CDR3 bases: TGTGCCAGCAGCGACCCTCCCACAGGGCACTACGAGCAGTACTTC. Protein: CASSDPPTGHYEQYF. Using reference TRBV2 and TRBJ2-7 for the parts outside the CDR3, the full variable domain is EPEVTQTPSHQVTQMGQEVILRCVPISNHLYFYWYRQILGQKVEFLVSFYNNEISEKSEIFDDQFSVERPDGSNFTLKIRSTKLEDSAMYFCASSDPPTGHYEQYFGPGTRLTVT.

V usage is TRBV7-2 and J usage is TRBJ2-3; 8 bases line up with TRBD1. The CDR3 covers 16 residues. J gave up 1 base and V 4 bases, and 7 bases lay outside the gene matches. Germline V gives CDR1 SGHTA, CDR2 FQGNSA. CDR3 sequence reads: CASSSPTGVGTDTQYF. DNA for the CDR3: TGTGCCAGCAGCTCCCCGACAGGGGTTGGCACAGATACGCAGTATTTT.

The chain recombines TRBV4-3 with TRBJ1-6, with D possibly being TRBD1 (5 bases). The CDR3 is made up of 15 amino acids. V lost 3 bases and J lost 10, with 16 bases in between. CDR1 is LGHNA, CDR2 YSLEER, per germline. CDR3: CASSHIGGVGSPLHF. The CDR3 DNA sequence: TGCGCCAGCAGCCACATAGGAGGGGTTGGATCACCCCTCCACTTT.

This clone was detected a few times. The J gene is TRBJ1-4, the V gene TRBV6-5; 7 bases map to TRBD1. Per the germline V gene, CDR1 is MNHEY and CDR2 is SVGAGI. The CDR3 has 13 residues. After removal of 5 bases from V and 10 bases from J, the junction contained 7 bases not matched to a gene. In DNA, the CDR3 is TGTGCCAGCAGTGACAGGGCGTTTCGAAAACTGTTTTTT. It yields the protein CASSDRAFRKLFF.

The V call is TRBV7-9, the J call TRBJ2-7; D is uncertain. Germline V gives CDR1 SEHNR, CDR2 FQNEAQ (reference sequence). The length of the CDR3 is 14 residues. With 3 bases removed from V and 2 bases from J, the gap between germline ends came to 11 bases. CDR3: CASSFGGPPYEQYF. The CDR3 DNA reads as TGTGCCAGCAGCTTCGGCGGCCCTCCCTACGAGCAGTACTTC.

J is TRBJ2-7 and V is TRBV9; 8 nucleotides align to TRBD2. Germline V gene sequence: CDR1 SGDLS, CDR2 YYNGEE. The CDR3 runs to 16 residues. After removal of 0 bases from V and 0 bases from J, the junction contained 5 bases not matched to a gene. The CDR3: CASSVGPSGSSYEQYF. CDR3 coding DNA: TGTGCCAGCAGCGTAGGTCCTAGCGGGTCCTCCTACGAGCAGTACTTC. Complete variable domain (other parts from reference TRBV9 and TRBJ2-7): DSGVTQTPKHLITATGQRVTLRCSPRSGDLSVYWYQQSLDQGLQFLIQYYNGEERAKGNILERFSAQQFPDLHSELNLSSLELGDSALYFCASSVGPSGSSYEQYFGPGTRLTVT.

V and J are TRBV4-3 and TRBJ1-2, with 8 bases identical to TRBD1. CDR3 length equals 17 residues. Losses at the gene ends were 4 bases for V and 5 bases for J; bases not matched to a gene: 15. Germline V gene data show CDR1 as LGHNA and CDR2 as YSLEER. The CDR3 sequence: CASSPNHSGGRSYGYTF. The CDR3 DNA is TGCGCCAGCAGCCCTAACCATTCAGGGGGCAGATCGTATGGCTACACCTTC.

The chain employs TRBV18 and TRBJ1-1, with no clear D. The germline gives CDR1 KGHSH, CDR2 LQKENI. There are 12 residues in the CDR3. The V end lost 5 bases, the J end lost 7 bases, and 11 bases lay between the germline ends. This chain's CDR3 is CASSGPGFEAFF. CDR3 DNA sequence: TGTGCCAGCTCAGGACCGGGATTTGAAGCTTTCTTT.

The chain joins TRBV19 to TRBJ2-1; possibly TRBD2 for D (6 bases). The V end lost 3 bases, the J end lost 8 bases, and 11 bases lay between the germline ends. Germline V gene lookup returns CDR1 LNHDA and CDR2 SQIVND (reference sequence). This CDR3 has 13 residues. This chain's CDR3 is CASSISAGHEQFF. CDR3 DNA: TGTGCCAGTAGTATTTCTGCGGGACATGAGCAGTTCTTC.

The chain links TRBV25-1 to TRBJ1-6; TRBD1 is a possible D gene (5 bases). CDR1 and CDR2 (germline): MGHDK, SYGVNS. Trimming left V 3 bases short and J 8 bases short, with 14 bases between. This CDR3 spans 15 amino acids. The CDR3 DNA reads TGTGCCAGCAGTGATGTGGGGGGGGGTTATTCACCCCTCCACTTT. It yields the protein CASSDVGGGYSPLHF.

This chain uses TRBV21-1 with TRBJ2-5; TRBD1 is the table's D call, not checked against the DNA. TRBV21-1 is reported as a pseudogene. The CDR3 contains 14 residues. CDR3 DNA: TGTGCCAGCAGCCCACGGGACAGGCAAGAGACCCAGTACTTC. This gives the protein CASSPRDRQETQYF.

The rearrangement links TRBV28 to TRBJ2-7; D perhaps matches TRBD1 (6 bases). The CDR3 length is 17 residues. Trimming cost V 6 bases and J 5 bases, with 26 bases left between them. The germline CDR1 and CDR2 sequences are MDHEN and SYDVKM. The CDR3 region has the DNA TGTGCCAGCAGACGCAGGGGCAGGGAGAGCTTCTTGGACGAGCAGTACTTC. Translated: CASRRRGRESFLDEQYF.

This chain joins TRBV2 and TRBJ1-5; TRBD1 might be the D (5 bases). Germline V gene lookup returns CDR1 SNHLY and CDR2 FYNNEI. V was pared by 3 bases and J by 0 bases, with 12 bases between. This CDR3 has 16 residues. CDR3 sequence (DNA): TGTGCCAGCAGTGATCCCGGGACTTATAGCAATCAGCCCCAGCATTTT. Translated, it gives CASSDPGTYSNQPQHF.

The gene calls are TRBV9 and TRBJ1-2; no clear D. Trimming shortened V by 2 bases and J by 5 bases, and 19 bases separated the two germline ends. CDR3 size: 16 residues. Germline V gene lookup returns CDR1 SGDLS and CDR2 YYNGEE. CDR3 amino acids: CASSVGGPGKGYGYTF. CDR3 nucleotides: TGTGCCAGCAGCGTCGGTGGCCCCGGGAAAGGGTATGGCTACACCTTC.

This clone has only a few counts. The chain combines TRBV7-8 with TRBJ2-7; 8 bases map to TRBD2. The trim removed 1 base at V and 0 bases at J, leaving 2 bases unmatched. Per the germline V gene, CDR1 is SGHVS and CDR2 is FQNEAQ. The CDR3 has 15 amino acids. This CDR3 reads CASSLGSGNSYEQYF. DNA of the CDR3: TGTGCCAGCAGCTTAGGTAGCGGGAACTCCTACGAGCAGTACTTC.

The V call is TRBV13, the J call TRBJ2-2; 9 bases map to TRBD1. This CDR3 is built from 14 residues. The J segment lost 5 bases and the V segment lost 6 bases, leaving 4 bases of the junction unmatched. The germline gives CDR1 PRHDT, CDR2 FYEKMQ (reference sequence). This chain's CDR3 is CASRYDRGTGELFF. The CDR3 DNA reads TGTGCCAGCAGATACGACAGGGGGACCGGGGAGCTGTTTTTT.

V is TRBV2 and J is TRBJ1-2; D gene uncertain. Trimming removed 1 base at V and 4 bases at J, with 13 bases between. Germline CDR1 and CDR2: SNHLY and FYNNEI. CDR3 length equals 15 residues. The CDR3 sequence is CASSEEVQRGYGYTF. CDR3 coding DNA: TGTGCCAGCAGTGAAGAGGTCCAACGCGGCTATGGCTACACCTTC.

This rearrangement joins TRBV29-1 to TRBJ2-2; D might be TRBD2 (6 bases). This CDR3 contains 14 residues. Germline V lookup: CDR1 SQVTM, CDR2 ANQGSEA. Between the trimmed V and J ends, which lost 6 bases and 3 bases, there was a span of 14 bases. The CDR3 region has the DNA TGCAGCGTCGGGAGAACAATCGACACCGGGGAGCTGTTTTTT. It is translated as CSVGRTIDTGELFF.

Only a few counts were recorded for this clone. The V and J genes are TRBV5-6 and TRBJ1-3, with D possibly TRBD1 on 5 matching bases. V lost 1 base and J lost 0, with 14 bases in between. Germline CDR1 reads SGHDT; CDR2 reads YYEEEE. CDR3 length: 17 residues. The CDR3 sequence: CASSLPRGGASGNTIYF. CDR3 coding DNA: TGTGCCAGCAGCTTGCCGCGGGGCGGGGCCTCTGGAAACACCATATATTTT.

This clone has more than one count but fewer than ten. In DNA form, the CDR3 reads TGTGCCATCAGTGAGTCGAGGGTAGGATTGGGCACTGAAGCTTTCTTT. Amino acid sequence: CAISESRVGLGTEAFF. The J gene is TRBJ1-1, the V gene TRBV10-3; D unclear. V lost 0 bases to trimming and J lost 4 bases, with 15 bases between them. CDR3 length: 16 amino acids. The V gene's germline CDR1 is ENHRY and CDR2 SYGVKD.

CDR3 sequence: CASSRPSGSGQETQYF. CDR3 nucleotides: TGCGCCAGCAGCCGCCCTAGCGGGAGTGGGCAAGAGACCCAGTACTTC. This chain joins TRBV4-1 and TRBJ2-5, with TRBD2 identical over 10 bases. Trimming removed 4 bases from V and 2 bases from J; junction bases left unmatched: 7. CDR1 MGHRA and CDR2 YSYEKL come from the germline V gene. The CDR3 loop spans 16 amino acids.

V gene TRBV5-4 combines with J gene TRBJ2-1; D is perhaps TRBD2 (6 bases). The CDR3 length is 17 residues. With 5 bases removed from V and 3 bases from J, the gap between germline ends came to 21 bases. Germline V gene lookup returns CDR1 SGHNT and CDR2 YYREEE (reference sequence). The CDR3 DNA reads as TGTGCCAGCAGTGGGTCCGCGACTAGGTCCCGCTACAATGAGCAGTTCTTC. This sequence encodes CASSGSATRSRYNEQFF. Full variable domain (outside the CDR3, taken from reference TRBV5-4 and TRBJ2-1): ETGVTQSPTHLIKTRGQQVTLRCSSQSGHNTVSWYQQALGQGPQFIFQYYREEENGRGNFPPRFSGLQFPNYSSELNVNALELDDSALYLCASSGSATRSRYNEQFFGPGTRLTVL.